The clone carrying this T cell receptor beta chain occurred many times. What it recognizes is unknown. The sample comes from a study of CD8 T cells in ankylosing spondylitis. Trimming removed 6 bases from V and 7 bases from J, with 10 bases in between. The CDR3 has 11 residues. TCR beta libraries were made by quantitative 5'-RACE with molecular barcodes. TCRdb itself ran the 5' RACE reads through MiXCR, one entry per CDR3 protein. The data show about 360,000 distinct CDR3 sequences, approximately 22% seen once. Points from the study as a whole: Matched ankylosing spondylitis synovial fluid reportedly showed significant enrichment of disease-linked clones. Peripheral blood samples showed relatively rare disease-linked clones, and these clones were CD8+. One TCR beta motif, made up of under ten highly homologous variants, appeared characteristic of ankylosing spondylitis blood.

The chain uses TRBV12-3 or TRBV12-4 and TRBJ2-7; the D call may be TRBD1 or TRBD2 (5 bases each). This TCR was recovered from a male donor with ankylosing spondylitis or in good health (not recorded which). Source material: blood, either unsorted or a sorted T cell fraction (not recorded which). In nucleotides, the CDR3 is TGTGCCAGCAGCTCCGGGGCAGAGCAGTACTTC. This translates into CASSSGAEQYF.